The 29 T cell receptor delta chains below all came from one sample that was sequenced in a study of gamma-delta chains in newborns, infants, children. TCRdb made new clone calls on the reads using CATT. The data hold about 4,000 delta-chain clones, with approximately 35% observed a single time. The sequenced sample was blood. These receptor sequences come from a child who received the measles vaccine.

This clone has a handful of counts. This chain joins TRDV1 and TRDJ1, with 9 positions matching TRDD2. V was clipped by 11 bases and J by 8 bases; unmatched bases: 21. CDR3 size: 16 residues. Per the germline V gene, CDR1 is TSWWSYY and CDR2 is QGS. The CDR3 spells CAITPSYDFRARKLIF. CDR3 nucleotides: TGTGCTATAACGCCTTCCTACGATTTCAGGGCCAGAAAACTCATCTTT.

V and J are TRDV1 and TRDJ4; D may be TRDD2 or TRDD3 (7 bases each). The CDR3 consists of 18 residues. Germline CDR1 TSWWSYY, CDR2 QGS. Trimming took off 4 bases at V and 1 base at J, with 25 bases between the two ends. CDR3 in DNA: TGTGCTCTTGGGGCCAGTATTCCTACGAGGAGGGGATACAGACCCCTGATCTTT. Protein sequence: CALGASIPTRRGYRPLIF.

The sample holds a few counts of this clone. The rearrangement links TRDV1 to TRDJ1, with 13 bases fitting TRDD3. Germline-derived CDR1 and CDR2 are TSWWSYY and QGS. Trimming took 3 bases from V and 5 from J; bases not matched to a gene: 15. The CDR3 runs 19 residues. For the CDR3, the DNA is TGTGCTCTTGGGGATCTCCACTCTTTTTACTGGGGGATACGGGATAAACTCATCTTT. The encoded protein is CALGDLHSFYWGIRDKLIF.

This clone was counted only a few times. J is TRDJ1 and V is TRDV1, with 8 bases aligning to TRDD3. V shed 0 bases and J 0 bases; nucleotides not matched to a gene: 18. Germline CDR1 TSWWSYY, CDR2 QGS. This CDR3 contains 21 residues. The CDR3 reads CALGELDSEYWGSLYTDKLIF. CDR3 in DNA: TGTGCTCTTGGGGAACTTGATTCCGAGTACTGGGGGTCCCTTTACACCGATAAACTCATCTTT.

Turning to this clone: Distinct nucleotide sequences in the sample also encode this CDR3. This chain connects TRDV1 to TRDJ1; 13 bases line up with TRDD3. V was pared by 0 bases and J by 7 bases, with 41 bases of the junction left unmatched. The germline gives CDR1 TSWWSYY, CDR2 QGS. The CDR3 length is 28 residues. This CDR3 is CALGELPFLRITDGNLLGDTLSGVKLIF. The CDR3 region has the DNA TGTGCTCTTGGGGAACTACCCTTCCTACGAATTACTGACGGCAATCTACTGGGGGATACGCTGTCGGGGGTTAAACTCATCTTT.

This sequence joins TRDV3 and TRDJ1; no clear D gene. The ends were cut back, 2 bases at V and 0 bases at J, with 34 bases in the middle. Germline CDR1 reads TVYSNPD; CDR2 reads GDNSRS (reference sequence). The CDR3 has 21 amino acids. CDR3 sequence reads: CAFEAPGGGKIYRAYTDKLIF. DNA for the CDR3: TGTGCCTTTGAGGCCCCCGGCGGCGGGAAGATATACCGAGCCTACACCGATAAACTCATCTTT.

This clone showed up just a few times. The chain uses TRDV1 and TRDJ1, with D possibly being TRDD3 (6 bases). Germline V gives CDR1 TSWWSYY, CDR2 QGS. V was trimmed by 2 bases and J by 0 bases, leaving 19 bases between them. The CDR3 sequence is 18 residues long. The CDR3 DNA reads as TGTGCTCTTGGGGAAGTCAGAACGCCGGGGGACAACACCGATAAACTCATCTTT. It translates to CALGEVRTPGDNTDKLIF.

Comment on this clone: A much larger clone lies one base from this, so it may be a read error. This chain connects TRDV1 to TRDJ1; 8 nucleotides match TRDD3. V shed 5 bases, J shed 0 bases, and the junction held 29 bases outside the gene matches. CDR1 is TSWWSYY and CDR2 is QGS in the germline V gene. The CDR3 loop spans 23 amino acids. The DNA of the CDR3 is TGTGCTCTTGGGACCTACCAAGGTCCTACGAAGTACCGGGGGATAGACGACACCGATAAACTCATCTTT. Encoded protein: CALGTYQGPTKYRGIDDTDKLIF.

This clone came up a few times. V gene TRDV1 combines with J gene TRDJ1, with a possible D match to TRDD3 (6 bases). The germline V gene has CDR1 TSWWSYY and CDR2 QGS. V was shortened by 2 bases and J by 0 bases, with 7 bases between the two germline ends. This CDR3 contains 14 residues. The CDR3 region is CALGEGDYTDKLIF. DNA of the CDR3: TGTGCTCTTGGGGAAGGGGATTACACCGATAAACTCATCTTT.

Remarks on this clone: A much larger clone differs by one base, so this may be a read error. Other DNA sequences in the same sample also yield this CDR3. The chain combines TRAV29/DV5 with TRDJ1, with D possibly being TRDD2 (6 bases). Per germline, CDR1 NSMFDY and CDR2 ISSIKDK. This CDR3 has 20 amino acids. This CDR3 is CAASVGFLRRIESYTDKLIF. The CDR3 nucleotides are TGTGCAGCAAGCGTGGGTTTCCTAAGGAGGATCGAGTCCTACACCGATAAGCTCATCTTT.

The CDR3 loop is CALGELSSLYTDKLIF. CDR3 bases: TGTGCTCTTGGGGAACTATCTTCTCTGTACACCGATAAACTCATCTTT. The chain carries TRDV1 and TRDJ1; no reliable D call. CDR1 is TSWWSYY, CDR2 QGS, per germline. The CDR3 has 16 amino acids. Trimming shortened V by 0 bases and J by 0 bases, and 11 bases separated the two germline ends.

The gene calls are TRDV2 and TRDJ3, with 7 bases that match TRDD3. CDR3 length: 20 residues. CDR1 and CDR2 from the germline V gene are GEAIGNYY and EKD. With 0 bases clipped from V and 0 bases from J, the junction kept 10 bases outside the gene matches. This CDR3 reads CACDTDFGDISSWDTRQMFF. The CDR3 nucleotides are TGTGCCTGTGACACCGACTTTGGGGATATAAGCTCCTGGGACACCCGACAGATGTTTTTC.

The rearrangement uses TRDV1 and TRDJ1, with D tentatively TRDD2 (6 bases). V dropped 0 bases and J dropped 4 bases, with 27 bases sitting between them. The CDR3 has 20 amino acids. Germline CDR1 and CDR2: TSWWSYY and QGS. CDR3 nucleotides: TGTGCTCTTGGGGAACTTTGGACGGTTGGTCCTACCCCACCTTTCGATAAACTCATCTTT. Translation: CALGELWTVGPTPPFDKLIF.

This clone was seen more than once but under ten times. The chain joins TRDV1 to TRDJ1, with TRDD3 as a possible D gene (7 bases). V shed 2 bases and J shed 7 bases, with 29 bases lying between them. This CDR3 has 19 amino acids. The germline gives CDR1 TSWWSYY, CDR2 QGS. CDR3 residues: CALGEVLTFPMGIRTKLIF. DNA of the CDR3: TGTGCTCTTGGGGAAGTCCTGACCTTCCCGATGGGGATAAGGACTAAACTCATCTTT.

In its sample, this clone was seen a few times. The CDR3 nucleotides are TGTGCTCTTGGGGAACTAACTGGGGGACACAACACCGATAAACTCATCTTT. Translation gives CALGELTGGHNTDKLIF. The chain is built from TRDV1 and TRDJ1; 9 nucleotides agree with TRDD3. J was trimmed by 0 bases and V by 0 bases; bases with no gene match: 5. CDR1 and CDR2 (germline): TSWWSYY, QGS. This CDR3 region has 17 residues.

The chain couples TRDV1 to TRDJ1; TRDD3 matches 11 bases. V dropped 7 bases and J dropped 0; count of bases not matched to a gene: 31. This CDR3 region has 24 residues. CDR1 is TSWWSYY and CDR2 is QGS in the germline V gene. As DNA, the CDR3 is TGTGCTCTTGAGGGGGACCTTCCCCCCGCGAACTGGGGGATATGCCAAATGTACACCGATAAACTCATCTTT. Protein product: CALEGDLPPANWGICQMYTDKLIF.

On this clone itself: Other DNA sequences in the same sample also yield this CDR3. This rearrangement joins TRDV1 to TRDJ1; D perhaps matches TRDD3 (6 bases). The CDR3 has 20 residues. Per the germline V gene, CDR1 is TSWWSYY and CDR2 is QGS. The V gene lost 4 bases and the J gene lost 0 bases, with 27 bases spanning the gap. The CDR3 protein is CALGVAGSAGTGDYTDKLIF. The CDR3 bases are TGTGCTCTTGGGGTAGCAGGATCTGCTGGGACGGGGGACTACACCGATAAACTCATCTTT.

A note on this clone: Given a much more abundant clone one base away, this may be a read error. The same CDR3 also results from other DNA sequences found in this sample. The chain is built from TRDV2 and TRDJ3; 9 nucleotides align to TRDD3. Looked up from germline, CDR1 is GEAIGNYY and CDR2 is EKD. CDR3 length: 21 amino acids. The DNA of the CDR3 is TGTGCCTGTGATCATCCTACTGGGGGACTCCATCCCTCCTGGGACACCCGGCAGATGTTTTTC. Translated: CACDHPTGGLHPSWDTRQMFF.

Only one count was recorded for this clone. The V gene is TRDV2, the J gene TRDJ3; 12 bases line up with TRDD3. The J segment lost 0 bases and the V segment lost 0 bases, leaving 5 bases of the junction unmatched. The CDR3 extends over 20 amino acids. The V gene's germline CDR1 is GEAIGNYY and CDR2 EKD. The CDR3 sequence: CACDTLGDTASSWDTRQMFF. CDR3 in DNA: TGTGCCTGTGACACCCTGGGGGATACGGCTAGCTCCTGGGACACCCGACAGATGTTTTTC.

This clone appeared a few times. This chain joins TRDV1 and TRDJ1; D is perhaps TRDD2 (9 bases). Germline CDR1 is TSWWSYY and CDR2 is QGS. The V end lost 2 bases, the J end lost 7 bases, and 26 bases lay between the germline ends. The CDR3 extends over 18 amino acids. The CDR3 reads CALGESFLLGGTPGKLIF. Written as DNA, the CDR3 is TGTGCTCTTGGGGAATCCTTCCTACTGGGGGGGACGCCAGGTAAACTCATCTTT.

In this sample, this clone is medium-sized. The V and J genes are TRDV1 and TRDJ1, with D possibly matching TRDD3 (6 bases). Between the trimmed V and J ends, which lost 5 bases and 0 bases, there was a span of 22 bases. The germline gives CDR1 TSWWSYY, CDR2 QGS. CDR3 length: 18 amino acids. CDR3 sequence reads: CALGKYPSWGLYTDKLIF. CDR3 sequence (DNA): TGTGCTCTTGGGAAGTATCCGAGCTGGGGCCTTTACACCGATAAACTCATCTTT.

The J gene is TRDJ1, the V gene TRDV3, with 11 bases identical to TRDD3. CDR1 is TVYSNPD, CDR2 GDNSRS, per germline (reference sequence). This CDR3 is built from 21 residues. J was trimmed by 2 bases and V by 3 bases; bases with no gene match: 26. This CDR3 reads CAFGLQRSLVWGIPGTDKLIF. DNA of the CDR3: TGTGCCTTCGGCCTTCAGAGATCCCTAGTCTGGGGGATACCGGGTACCGATAAACTCATCTTT.

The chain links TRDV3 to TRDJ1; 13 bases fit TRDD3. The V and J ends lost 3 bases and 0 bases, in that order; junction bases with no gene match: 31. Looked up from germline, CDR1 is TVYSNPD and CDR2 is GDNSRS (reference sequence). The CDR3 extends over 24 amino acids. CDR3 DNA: TGTGCCTTCCGCCCATTTCCTACTCGGGTACTGGGGGATACGCGGATCCCGTACACCGATAAACTCATCTTT. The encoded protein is CAFRPFPTRVLGDTRIPYTDKLIF.

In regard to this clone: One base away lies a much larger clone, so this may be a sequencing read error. CDR3 nucleotide sequence: TGTGCCTTTAAAACCGGCCGCTGGGGGATACGCGCCGATAAACCCATCTTT. Translating gives CAFKTGRWGIRADKPIF. The chain joins TRDV3 to TRDJ1; TRDD3 matches 12 bases. Germline V lookup: CDR1 TVYSNPD, CDR2 GDNSRS (reference sequence). The length of the CDR3 is 17 residues.

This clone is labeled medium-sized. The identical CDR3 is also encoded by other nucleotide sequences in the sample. CDR3 residues: CALGVFLPTFTGGYLGKLIF. CDR3 coding DNA: TGTGCTCTTGGGGTCTTCCTTCCTACATTTACTGGGGGATACTTAGGTAAACTCATCTTT. This rearrangement joins TRDV1 to TRDJ1; TRDD3 aligns across 12 bases. Trimming removed 4 bases from V and 7 bases from J; junction bases left unmatched: 22. The length of the CDR3 is 20 residues. Germline V gene data show CDR1 as TSWWSYY and CDR2 as QGS.

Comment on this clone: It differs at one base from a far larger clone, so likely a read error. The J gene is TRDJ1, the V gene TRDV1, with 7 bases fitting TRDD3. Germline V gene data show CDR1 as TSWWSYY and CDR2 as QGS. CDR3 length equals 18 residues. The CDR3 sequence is CALGQLALTVLGRGKLIF. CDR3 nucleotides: TGTGCTCTTGGGCAACTAGCTCTTACAGTACTGGGGAGGGGTAAACTCATCTTT.

As DNA, the CDR3 is TGTGCCTCTATCAGTGTTTGGACGGGGGATACGCCGAGAGCCCCCATTTACGCCGATAAACTCATCTTT. Translated, it gives CASISVWTGDTPRAPIYADKLIF. The rearrangement joins TRDV3 to TRDJ1, with 10 bases fitting TRDD3. This CDR3 region has 23 residues. The V gene end was trimmed by 4 bases and the J gene end by 3 bases; junction bases not matched to a gene: 35. CDR1 and CDR2 (germline): TVYSNPD, GDNSRS (reference sequence).

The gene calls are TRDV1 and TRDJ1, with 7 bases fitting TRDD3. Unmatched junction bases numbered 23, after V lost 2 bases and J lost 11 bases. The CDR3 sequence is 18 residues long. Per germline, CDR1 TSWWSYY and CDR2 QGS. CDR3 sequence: CALGEGPFSIDWGPTLIF. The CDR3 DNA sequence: TGTGCTCTTGGGGAAGGCCCCTTCTCTATAGACTGGGGACCGACTCTCATCTTT.

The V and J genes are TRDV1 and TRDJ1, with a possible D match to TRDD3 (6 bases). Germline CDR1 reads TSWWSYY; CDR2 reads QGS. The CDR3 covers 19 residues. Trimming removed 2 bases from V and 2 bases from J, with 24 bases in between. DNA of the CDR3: TGTGCTCTTGGGGAATTTACTTTCCTTACTGGGTATTGGACCGATAAACTCATCTTT. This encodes CALGEFTFLTGYWTDKLIF.